This T cell receptor beta chain was identified in a study of CD8 T cells in Susac syndrome. As for this clonotype: No antigen is known for it.

About 0.5 to 1 ug RNA was reverse transcribed with random hexamers. TCR beta CDR3 was amplified by immunoSEQ covering 54 Vbeta and 13 Jbeta. TCRdb ran MiXCR on the immunoSEQ multiplex PCR reads and lists one entry per CDR3 protein. This sample yields more than 100,000 distinct CDR3 sequences, of which around 96% are seen a single time; 0.11% to 0.15% belongs to the top ten. Study-wide points: The Susac syndrome CD4+ T cell repertoires displayed no clonal expansion.

Sequencing of TCR beta drew on CD8+ and CD4+ T cells from blood. FACS enriched CD8+ TEMRA cells, while bulk CD8+ and CD4+ were negatively isolated. The receptor was isolated from a human donor with Susac syndrome. Sequencing was carried out using CD4+ T cells from PBMCs.

The CDR3 reads CASGSDRVSTDTQYF. CDR3 nucleotides: TGCGCCAGCGGATCGGACAGGGTTAGCACAGATACGCAGTATTTT. V gene TRBV5-1 combines with J gene TRBJ2-3; 8 bases agree with TRBD1. The CDR3 length is 15 residues. Per germline, CDR1 SGHRS and CDR2 YFSETQ. V dropped 7 bases and J dropped 0; count of bases not matched to a gene: 7.